The 17 T cell receptor beta chains presented below share a single source sample, sequenced in a study of vaccination and CD4 T cells after COVID-19 (dated by TCRdb to between 2020 and 2023). The meaning of the sample's treatment or condition label: roughly 10-day PBMC culture with coronavirus spike peptide pools or control peptides (ViraFEST assay). Library prep was done by PCR. The sequencer was an Illumina iSeq 100. TCR sequencing of DNA from cultured CD4+ T cells used the Oncomine TCR Beta short-read assay at the Johns Hopkins FTIC core. TCRdb trimmed public reads at Q25 via fastp, called clones via MiXCR and kept in-frame beta chains. When rows share a CDR3 protein, they turn into one entry using the most common DNA and genes. The sample includes about 10,000 distinct CDR3 sequences, with 60% to 70% observed a single time. Together, the top ten hold over 15% of the sample. Their cognate antigens are unknown.

Sequenced sample: CD4+ T cells from blood, cultured in vitro. These TCRs come from a human donor who had recovered from COVID-19.

V is TRBV6-1 and J is TRBJ2-3; weak D call: TRBD2 (6 bases). Trimming removed 5 bases at V and 9 bases at J, with 12 bases between. The CDR3 loop spans 12 amino acids. Germline values: CDR1 MNHNS, CDR2 SASEGT. The CDR3 is CASSPTGETQYF. In DNA, the CDR3 is TGTGCCAGCAGTCCCACGGGGGAAACGCAGTATTTT.

This rearrangement joins TRBV30 to TRBJ1-5; 9 nucleotides align to TRBD1. V was pared by 5 bases and J by 5 bases, with 10 bases of the junction left unmatched. The length of the CDR3 is 15 residues. Per the germline V gene, CDR1 is GTSNPN and CDR2 is SVGIG (reference sequence). The CDR3 coding sequence is TGTGCCTGGGAACGACAGGGGGGGAGTCATCAGCCCCAGCATTTT. It yields the protein CAWERQGGSHQPQHF.

This chain connects TRBV2 to TRBJ1-2, with D perhaps TRBD1 (5 bases). V lost 8 bases to trimming and J lost 4 bases, with 11 bases between them. This CDR3 is built from 12 residues. Germline lookup yields CDR1 SNHLY and CDR2 FYNNEI. The CDR3 spells CASGYGTYGYTF. Written as DNA, the CDR3 is TGTGCCAGCGGTTACGGGACCTATGGCTACACCTTC.

This rearrangement joins TRBV6-1 to TRBJ2-6; TRBD1 might be the D (6 bases). V gave up 2 bases and J gave up 0 bases, with 8 bases separating them. This CDR3 contains 16 residues. Looked up from germline, CDR1 is MNHNS and CDR2 is SASEGT. This CDR3 reads CASSETGSSGANVLTF. DNA of the CDR3: TGTGCCAGCAGTGAAACAGGGAGCTCTGGGGCCAACGTCCTGACTTTC.

The rearrangement links TRBV19 to TRBJ1-6, with D possibly TRBD1 on 6 matching bases. V was cut by 0 bases and J by 7 bases, with 13 bases left in between. CDR3 length equals 16 residues. Germline V gives CDR1 LNHDA, CDR2 SQIVND (reference sequence). CDR3: CASSIDSRGRNSPLHF. CDR3 DNA sequence: TGTGCCAGTAGTATAGATTCCCGGGGGCGGAATTCACCCCTCCACTTT.

This clonotype has just a few counts. The gene calls are TRBV20-1 and TRBJ1-2; 9 bases are shared with TRBD1. Trimming cost V 3 bases and J 3 bases; bases outside gene matches: 5. This CDR3 is 14 amino acids long. CDR1 and CDR2 (germline): DFQATT, SNEGSKA (reference sequence). The CDR3 sequence: CSASSRTGDYGYTF. The CDR3 DNA sequence: TGCAGTGCTAGTTCTCGGACAGGGGACTATGGCTACACCTTC.

This clonotype was observed a handful of times. This CDR3 is CASSRGPTGELFF. CDR3 sequence (DNA): TGTGCCAGCAGCCGAGGACCGACCGGGGAGCTGTTTTTT. The chain has TRBV27 and TRBJ2-2, with D hard to call. This CDR3 has 13 residues. Germline CDR1 and CDR2: MNHEY and SMNVEV (reference sequence). V lost 6 bases to trimming and J lost 5 bases, with 10 bases between them.

This chain connects TRBV19 to TRBJ2-2; D possibly uses TRBD1 or TRBD2 (5 bases each). The CDR3 contains 20 residues. Germline CDR1 is LNHDA and CDR2 is SQIVND (reference sequence). V was clipped by 6 bases and J by 0 bases, with 26 bases between them. CDR3 DNA: TGTGCCAGTAGAAGGTGGGACGGACGCCTTGTGGACCCGAACACCGGGGAGCTGTTTTTT. The encoded protein is CASRRWDGRLVDPNTGELFF.

This clonotype is labeled as large. CDR3 amino acids: CSARRDSNEQFF. In DNA form, the CDR3 reads TGCAGTGCGAGGAGAGATAGCAATGAGCAGTTCTTC. This chain connects TRBV20-1 to TRBJ2-1; D is uncertain. Trimming removed 6 bases at V and 6 bases at J, with 12 bases between. Germline assignment: CDR1 DFQATT and CDR2 SNEGSKA (reference sequence). This CDR3 has 12 residues.

The V gene is TRBV20-1, the J gene TRBJ2-3; 7 bases map to TRBD2. The CDR3 is 14 residues long. Per germline, CDR1 DFQATT and CDR2 SNEGSKA (reference sequence). V lost 4 bases, J lost 2 bases, and 6 bases stayed unmatched. The CDR3 sequence is CSATDSGYTDTQYF. The DNA for the CDR3 is TGCAGTGCTACGGATAGCGGGTACACAGATACGCAGTATTTT.

This clonotype appeared a few times. Germline and junction disagree at one end, which may indicate a read error. This chain connects TRBV7-6 to TRBJ2-5; D is possibly TRBD1 (6 bases). Germline V lookup: CDR1 SGHVS, CDR2 FNYEAQ. The CDR3 totals 14 residues. The CDR3 sequence is CASSPPGAGETQYF. DNA for the CDR3: TGTGCTAGCAGCCCACCAGGGGCCGGAGAGACCCAGTACTTC. Supplemented by reference TRBV7-6 and TRBJ2-5, the full variable domain reads GAGVSQSPRYKVTKRGQDVALRCDPISGHVSLYWYRQALGQGPEFLTYFNYEAQQDKSGLPNDRFSAERPEGSISTLTIQRTEQRDSAMYRCASSPPGAGETQYFGPGTRLLVL.

This rearrangement joins TRBV18 to TRBJ1-2; tentative D call: TRBD1 (5 bases). CDR1 and CDR2 from the germline V gene are KGHSH and LQKENI. The CDR3 runs to 13 residues. Trimming shortened V by 3 bases and J by 2 bases, and 7 bases separated the two germline ends. Here the CDR3 DNA reads TGTGCCAGCTCACCGGAGGGGAACTATGGCTACACCTTC. This translates into CASSPEGNYGYTF. The complete variable domain, with remaining parts taken from reference TRBV18 and TRBJ1-2, reads NAGVMQNPRHLVRRRGQEARLRCSPMKGHSHVYWYRQLPEEGLKFMVYLQKENIIDESGMPKERFSAEFPKEGPSILRIQQVVRGDSAAYFCASSPEGNYGYTFGSGTRLTVV.

CDR3: CASSTRQGNYGYTF. CDR3 DNA: TGTGCCAGCTCAACACGCCAGGGGAACTATGGCTACACCTTC. The gene calls are TRBV18 and TRBJ1-2; tentatively, D is TRBD1 (6 bases). There are 14 residues in the CDR3. Germline values: CDR1 KGHSH, CDR2 LQKENI. V dropped 5 bases and J dropped 2 bases, with 12 bases sitting between them.

The gene calls are TRBV28 and TRBJ1-2; unclear D gene. CDR1 is MDHEN, CDR2 SYDVKM, per germline. V was pared by 8 bases and J by 2 bases, with 12 bases between. The CDR3 is made up of 13 amino acids. The chain's CDR3 is CASLGRENYGYTF. As DNA, the CDR3 is TGTGCCAGCTTAGGACGGGAGAACTATGGCTACACCTTC.

The rearrangement joins TRBV7-2 to TRBJ1-2, with D hard to call. The CDR3 runs to 13 residues. Germline CDR1 SGHTA, CDR2 FQGNSA. Trimming took off 5 bases at V and 6 bases at J, with 13 bases between the two ends. CDR3 amino acids: CASSQEGGNGYTF. CDR3 in DNA: TGTGCCAGCAGCCAAGAAGGAGGGAATGGCTACACCTTC.

The chain is built from TRBV5-1 and TRBJ1-1; D possibly corresponds to TRBD1 (5 bases). CDR1 and CDR2 from the germline V gene are SGHRS and YFSETQ. This CDR3 contains 15 residues. The V and J ends lost 5 bases and 5 bases respectively, with 19 bases between them. DNA for the CDR3: TGCGCCAGCAGGATTGGGGACGCGCAGTCTACTGAAGCTTTCTTT. Translation gives CASRIGDAQSTEAFF.

V usage is TRBV6-2 or TRBV6-3 and J usage is TRBJ1-5; no definite D call. Trimming removed 5 bases at V and 1 base at J, with 6 bases between. The germline V gene has CDR1 MNHEY and CDR2 SVGEGT. This CDR3 is built from 13 residues. The CDR3 nucleotides read TGTGCCAGCAGTGTCCTCAGCAATCAGCCCCAGCATTTT. It yields the protein CASSVLSNQPQHF.